This entry concerns a single T cell receptor beta chain. Antigen: not known. This record comes from a study of cytomegalovirus exposure and HLA in healthy donors. Study-wide points: By HLA locus, TCR association rates varied in a later analysis, with DRB1 showing the most and HLA-C the fewest.

Primers included in the PCR were 60 Vbeta and 13 Jbeta primers. The authors' processing: Approximately 72 million unique TCR beta chains, about 10 million of them shared, were counted by a later analysis. Measured with immunoSEQ multiplex PCR; TCRdb has only the in-frame clones, and not every one. The V and J calls and the clone size are those of that table, but D and trimming were determined from the DNA. The sample has roughly 140,000 clones; almost 80% are singletons. CDR3 length: 13 residues. The ends were cut back, 5 bases at V and 4 bases at J, with 11 bases in the middle. Germline lookup yields CDR1 MNHEY and CDR2 SVGAGI.

V and J are TRBV6-5 and TRBJ1-1; possible D gene TRBD1, 6 bases. The sequence came from a male donor in good health and CMV-seronegative. Sequences were obtained from PBMCs. Here the CDR3 DNA reads TGTGCCAGCAGTACGCTACAGGGCACTGAAGCTTTCTTT. This translates into CASSTLQGTEAFF.